This entry concerns a single T cell receptor beta chain. Its antigen is currently unknown. The sample is drawn from a study of post-analysis software for immune sequencing data. At the level of the study: Relapsing-remitting, secondary progressive and progressive-relapsing multiple sclerosis were all included among the disease courses. Study outcomes and limitations: Several TRBV segments (TRBV5-6, TRBV5-1 and TRBV20-1 among them) occurred more frequently in patients than in controls. Relative to controls, patients with multiple sclerosis showed significantly lower normalized Chao1 diversity.

The CDR3 runs to 12 residues. V lost 6 bases, J lost 5 bases, and 4 bases stayed unmatched. The germline CDR1 and CDR2 sequences are SQVTM and ANQGSEA. Presence of unique molecular identifiers characterized the TCR beta cDNA libraries. Each batch of roughly 1 to 11 million T cells produced some 500,000 cDNA molecules. TCRdb reprocessed the PCR reads with MiXCR, giving one entry per CDR3 protein. The sample lists a few hundred thousand distinct CDR3 sequences; 30% to 40% were seen once. The clonotype comes from a girl aged 2 to 9 with multiple sclerosis. The sample comprised blood. The chain carries TRBV29-1 and TRBJ2-1, with TRBD2 matching over 7 bases. This chain's CDR3 is CSVGTIHNEQFF. For the CDR3, the DNA is TGCAGCGTCGGGACTATACACAATGAGCAGTTCTTC.